A single sample is the source of the 15 T cell receptor beta chains below, sequenced in a study of shared clonotypes between healthy human individuals (dated by TCRdb to 2018 to 2021). The library was built by means of the immunoSEQ multiplex PCR assay. TCRdb mirrors the immuneACCESS table, restricted to in-frame sequences. Some clones are absent from its copies; in checked studies, under half trace to an unresolved V gene, and the reason for the others is unknown. The sample profile shows millions of clones; approximately 94% of them were found once. In total, the top ten clones hold around 1.7% of the sample. CD8 naive samples were CD45RO-negative cells positively selected for CCR7, giving a CD45RA+CCR7+ population that excluded TemRA cells. The sample consisted of naive CD8+ T cells from PBMCs. What the cell subset or site label conveys for this sample: CD45RA+CCR7+. These receptors were taken from a man younger than 35 in good health. Some clones in this sample may be carry-over from other donors' samples.

V usage is TRBV5-1 and J usage is TRBJ2-7; 7 nucleotides align to TRBD2. The CDR3 has 17 residues. With 3 bases clipped from V and 0 bases from J, the junction kept 12 bases outside the gene matches. Germline CDR1 reads SGHRS; CDR2 reads YFSETQ. CDR3 nucleotide sequence: TGCGCCAGCAGCTCGAGCTCATGGGCTAGCGGCTCCTACGAGCAGTACTTC. The encoded protein is CASSSSSWASGSYEQYF. Supplemented by reference TRBV5-1 and TRBJ2-7, the full variable domain reads KAGVTQTPRYLIKTRGQQVTLSCSPISGHRSVSWYQQTPGQGLQFLFEYFSETQRNKGNFPGRFSGRQFSNSRSEMNVSTLELGDSALYLCASSSSSWASGSYEQYFGPGTRLTVT.

This clone was seen only once. The gene calls are TRBV19 and TRBJ2-1; 9 nucleotides match TRBD2. The CDR3 extends over 16 amino acids. V was clipped by 10 bases and J by 0 bases; unmatched bases: 10. Germline-derived CDR1 and CDR2 are LNHDA and SQIVND (reference sequence). CDR3 sequence: CATRTSAMSSYNEQFF. CDR3 nucleotide sequence: TGTGCCACCAGGACTAGCGCTATGAGCTCCTACAATGAGCAGTTCTTC.

This clone showed up just a few times. The chain combines TRBV28 with TRBJ1-5, with a weak D call TRBD1 (6 bases). Germline V gene sequence: CDR1 MDHEN, CDR2 SYDVKM. The length of the CDR3 is 15 residues. Trimming shortened V by 6 bases and J by 2 bases, and 14 bases separated the two germline ends. Here the CDR3 reads CASRGFRGGNQPQHF. The CDR3 DNA follows: TGTGCCAGCAGAGGGTTCAGGGGCGGCAATCAGCCCCAGCATTTT.

The V and J genes are TRBV13 and TRBJ1-1; D unclear. Germline V lookup: CDR1 PRHDT, CDR2 FYEKMQ (reference sequence). The V gene lost 7 bases and the J gene lost 0 bases, with 12 bases spanning the gap. This CDR3 is built from 14 residues. The CDR3 DNA follows: TGTGCCAGCAAGTTCCTAGGAGTGAACACTGAAGCTTTCTTT. Translation gives CASKFLGVNTEAFF.

This chain links TRBV2 with TRBJ1-1; 8 nucleotides agree with TRBD1. The germline V gene encodes CDR1 SNHLY and CDR2 FYNNEI. The CDR3 has 14 amino acids. Trimming cost V 6 bases and J 5 bases; bases outside gene matches: 8. This CDR3 is CASRGGQGLTEAFF. The CDR3, as DNA: TGTGCCAGCAGGGGCGGACAGGGTTTGACTGAAGCTTTCTTT.

This sequence joins TRBV4-3 and TRBJ2-3; 7 nucleotides line up with TRBD2. CDR3 length equals 17 residues. Trimming took 0 bases from V and 3 from J; bases not matched to a gene: 9. Germline CDR1 LGHNA, CDR2 YSLEER. DNA for the CDR3: TGCGCCAGCAGCCAAGATGAGTCAGGCGGGAGAACAGATACGCAGTATTTT. This gives the protein CASSQDESGGRTDTQYF.

The chain joins TRBV7-9 to TRBJ2-7; tentative D call: TRBD1 (5 bases). V lost 8 bases and J 4 bases, leaving 12 bases between the germline ends. The CDR3 runs to 12 residues. Germline CDR1 and CDR2: SEHNR and FQNEAQ (reference sequence). The CDR3 DNA reads as TGTGCCAGCGGGGATTCAGGGTACGAGCAGTACTTC. Protein sequence: CASGDSGYEQYF.

The J gene is TRBJ1-2, the V gene TRBV2; D uncertain. Germline V gene lookup returns CDR1 SNHLY and CDR2 FYNNEI. V dropped 6 bases and J dropped 8 bases, with 19 bases sitting between them. This CDR3 comprises 14 residues. The CDR3 coding sequence is TGTGCCAGCAGCGATGGAGGGAGACCGTGGGGCTACACCTTC. This gives the protein CASSDGGRPWGYTF.

DNA for the CDR3: TGTGCCAGCACCGACCTCCGACTAGCGGAGAACTCCTACGAGCAGTACTTC. Its protein is CASTDLRLAENSYEQYF. V and J are TRBV2 and TRBJ2-7, with TRBD2 matching over 9 bases. CDR3 length: 17 amino acids. The V gene end was trimmed by 7 bases and the J gene end by 0 bases; junction bases not matched to a gene: 13. Germline loops: CDR1 SNHLY, CDR2 FYNNEI.

The rearrangement joins TRBV6-5 to TRBJ2-7; TRBD2 is a possible D gene (5 bases). Germline V lookup: CDR1 MNHEY, CDR2 SVGAGI. The V and J ends lost 2 bases and 7 bases respectively, with 12 bases between them. The CDR3 totals 13 residues. The CDR3 DNA follows: TGTGCCAGCAGTTACCAGCTTCCGGGAGAGCAGTACTTC. This gives the protein CASSYQLPGEQYF.

This sequence joins TRBV15 and TRBJ1-1, with a weak D call TRBD1 (5 bases). The CDR3 is 14 amino acids. Per germline, CDR1 LNHNV and CDR2 YYDKDF (reference sequence). The ends were cut back, 7 bases at V and 4 bases at J, with 16 bases in the middle. CDR3 DNA sequence: TGTGCCACCACTAATGAGGGGATATCCACTGAAGCTTTCTTT. Translated: CATTNEGISTEAFF.

The rearrangement links TRBV11-2 to TRBJ1-1; tentatively, D is TRBD1 (5 bases). Trimming took 6 bases from V and 4 from J, leaving 15 bases between them. Germline V gene data show CDR1 as SGHAT and CDR2 as FQNNGV. This CDR3 spans 14 amino acids. CDR3 DNA: TGTGCCAGCAGACCATTCCTAGGGGCCACTGAAGCTTTCTTT. Its translation is CASRPFLGATEAFF.

The chain employs TRBV27 and TRBJ1-2; 9 bases fit TRBD1. The germline CDR1 and CDR2 sequences are MNHEY and SMNVEV (reference sequence). This CDR3 is 15 amino acids long. Trimming removed 2 bases from V and 6 bases from J; junction bases left unmatched: 7. In nucleotides, the CDR3 is TGTGCCAGCAGTTTAAGCCCTCGGACAGGGGATGGCTACACCTTC. It is translated as CASSLSPRTGDGYTF.

The chain is built from TRBV9 and TRBJ2-3, with 10 bases that match TRBD2. The CDR3 contains 16 residues. Germline values: CDR1 SGDLS, CDR2 YYNGEE. The J segment lost 2 bases and the V segment lost 7 bases, leaving 10 bases of the junction unmatched. CDR3 sequence reads: CASSSGRAGNTDTQYF. The CDR3 nucleotides read TGTGCCAGCTCCAGCGGGAGGGCCGGGAACACAGATACGCAGTATTTT.

The chain is built from TRBV14 and TRBJ1-1; the D is unclear. This CDR3 spans 13 amino acids. V was clipped by 4 bases and J by 4 bases, with 10 bases between them. The germline V gene has CDR1 SGHDN and CDR2 FVKESK. The CDR3 DNA sequence: TGTGCCAGCAGCCCTGGGGTGGGCACTGAAGCTTTCTTT. Translated: CASSPGVGTEAFF.